Here is one T cell receptor (beta chain) with its context. Its cognate antigen is unknown. The sample originates from a study of T cell responses to AZD1222 COVID-19 vaccine. CDR3 size: 14 residues. V was clipped by 6 bases and J by 4 bases, with 15 bases between them. CDR1 is MNHEY, CDR2 SVGAGI, per germline. Study observations and caveats: Nearly half of unique spike-specific TCRs reportedly avoided B.1.351 and B.1.1.7 mutated regions.

Sequenced by immunoSEQ multiplex PCR; TCRdb stores in-frame clones only, minus some. The table lists approximately 140,000 clones, about 92% of them singletons, with around 5.1% in the top ten. The sequence was collected from an adult in good health. The starting material was peripheral blood, obtained on day 0 of AZD1222 vaccination. The chain carries TRBV6-5 and TRBJ1-1, with no clear D. The CDR3 sequence: CASRTPTRLTEAFF. CDR3 in DNA: TGTGCCAGCAGGACCCCGACAAGGCTCACTGAAGCTTTCTTT.